This TCR beta chain was sequenced during a study of shared clonotypes between healthy human individuals. Study-wide background: Used for every donor were three CD4 naive, three CD4 memory, two CD8 naive and one CD8 memory plate. Whole-study results and caveats: Among several donors, approximately 4.6% of naive CD4 clonotypes were found in common.

As for this clone: Antigen specificity is unknown.

This CDR3 is built from 17 residues. Germline-derived CDR1 and CDR2 are SGHNT and YYREEE (reference sequence). V dropped 4 bases and J dropped 4 bases, with 22 bases sitting between them. TCRdb keeps only in-frame clones here, not all; method: immunoSEQ multiplex PCR. The sample includes 2 million to 3 million clones, 90% to 95% seen only once; the top ten take around 0.14%. The specimen sequenced was naive CD4+ T cells sorted from blood. The sample's subset: CD45RA+ positively selected. The receptor was derived from a young man in good health. The genes are TRBV5-4 and TRBJ2-3; D perhaps matches TRBD1 (7 bases). The CDR3 region has the DNA TGTGCCAGCAGCCTGATATCACAGGGGAGGAGGGCAGATACGCAGTATTTT. Translating it yields CASSLISQGRRADTQYF.